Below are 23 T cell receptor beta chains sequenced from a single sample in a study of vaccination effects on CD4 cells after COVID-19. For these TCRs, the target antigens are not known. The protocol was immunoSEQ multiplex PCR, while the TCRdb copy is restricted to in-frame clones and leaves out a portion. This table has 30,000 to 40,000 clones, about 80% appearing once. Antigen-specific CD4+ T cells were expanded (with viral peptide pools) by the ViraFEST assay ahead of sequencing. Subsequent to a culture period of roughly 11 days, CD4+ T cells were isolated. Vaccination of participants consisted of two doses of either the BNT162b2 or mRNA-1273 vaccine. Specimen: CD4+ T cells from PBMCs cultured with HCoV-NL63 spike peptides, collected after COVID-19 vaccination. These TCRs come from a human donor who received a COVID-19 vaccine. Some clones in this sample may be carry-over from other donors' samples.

DNA for the CDR3: TGTGCCACCAGTCCAGCGGGGGGGTTGAATGAGCAGTTCTTC. It encodes CATSPAGGLNEQFF. The J gene is TRBJ2-1, the V gene TRBV24-1, with TRBD2 matching over 10 bases. After removal of 6 bases from V and 7 bases from J, the junction contained 5 bases not matched to a gene. Germline CDR1 reads KGHDR; CDR2 reads SFDVKD. This CDR3 comprises 14 residues.

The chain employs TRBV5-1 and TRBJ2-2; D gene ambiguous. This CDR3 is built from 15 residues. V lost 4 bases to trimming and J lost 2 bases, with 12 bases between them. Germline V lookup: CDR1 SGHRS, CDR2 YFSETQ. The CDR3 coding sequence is TGCGCCAGCAGCCCGGACGGCTTAAACACCGGGGAGCTGTTTTTT. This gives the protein CASSPDGLNTGELFF.

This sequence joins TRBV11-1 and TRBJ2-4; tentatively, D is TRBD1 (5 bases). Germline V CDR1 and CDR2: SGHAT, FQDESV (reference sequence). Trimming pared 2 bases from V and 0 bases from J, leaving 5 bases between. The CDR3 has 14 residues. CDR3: CASSLTGAKNIQYF. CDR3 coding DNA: TGTGCCAGCAGCTTAACAGGAGCCAAAAACATTCAGTACTTC.

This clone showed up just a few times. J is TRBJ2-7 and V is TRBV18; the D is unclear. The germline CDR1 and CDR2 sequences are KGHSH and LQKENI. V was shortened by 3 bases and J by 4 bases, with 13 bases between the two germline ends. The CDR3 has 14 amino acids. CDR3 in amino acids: CASSPGKGPYEQYV. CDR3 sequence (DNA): TGTGCCAGCTCACCTGGAAAGGGTCCTTACGAGCAGTACGTC.

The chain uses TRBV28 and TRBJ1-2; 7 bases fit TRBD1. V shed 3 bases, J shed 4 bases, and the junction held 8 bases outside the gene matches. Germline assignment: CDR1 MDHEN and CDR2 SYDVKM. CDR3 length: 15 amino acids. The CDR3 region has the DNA TGTGCCAGCAGTTTGCGCGGACAGGCGGGCTATGGCTACACCTTC. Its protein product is CASSLRGQAGYGYTF.

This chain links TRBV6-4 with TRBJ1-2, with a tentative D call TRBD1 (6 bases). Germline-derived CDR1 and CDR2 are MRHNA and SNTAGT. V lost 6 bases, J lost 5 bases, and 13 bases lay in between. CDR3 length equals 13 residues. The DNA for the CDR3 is TGTGCCAGCAGCCGCAATGGACAGTATGGCTACACCTTC. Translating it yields CASSRNGQYGYTF.

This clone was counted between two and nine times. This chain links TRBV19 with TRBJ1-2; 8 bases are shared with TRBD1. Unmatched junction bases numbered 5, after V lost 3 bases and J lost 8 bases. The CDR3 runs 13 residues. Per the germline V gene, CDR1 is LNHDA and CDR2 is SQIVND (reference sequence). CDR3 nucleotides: TGTGCCAGTAGTATTGGGACAGGAAGGGGCTACACCTTC. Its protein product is CASSIGTGRGYTF.

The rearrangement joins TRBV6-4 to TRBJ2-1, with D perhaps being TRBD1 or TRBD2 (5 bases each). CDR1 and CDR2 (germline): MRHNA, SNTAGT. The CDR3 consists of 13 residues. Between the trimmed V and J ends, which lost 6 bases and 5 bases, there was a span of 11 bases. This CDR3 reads CASSQGPNNEQFF. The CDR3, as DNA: TGTGCCAGCAGCCAGGGACCCAACAATGAGCAGTTCTTC.

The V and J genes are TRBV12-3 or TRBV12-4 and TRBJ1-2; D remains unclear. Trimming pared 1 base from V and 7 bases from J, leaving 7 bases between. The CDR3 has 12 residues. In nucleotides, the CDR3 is TGTGCCAGCAGTTTAGAGACGAGTGGCTACACCTTC. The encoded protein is CASSLETSGYTF.

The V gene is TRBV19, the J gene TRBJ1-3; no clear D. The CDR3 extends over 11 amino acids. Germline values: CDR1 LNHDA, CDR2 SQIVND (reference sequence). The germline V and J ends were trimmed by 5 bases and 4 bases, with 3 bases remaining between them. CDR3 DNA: TGTGCCAGTAGTCCGGGAAACACCATATATTTT. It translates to CASSPGNTIYF. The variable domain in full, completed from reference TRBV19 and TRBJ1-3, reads DGGITQSPKYLFRKEGQNVTLSCEQNLNHDAMYWYRQDPGQGLRLIYYSQIVNDFQKGDIAEGYSVSREKKESFPLTVTSAQKNPTAFYLCASSPGNTIYFGEGSWLTVV.

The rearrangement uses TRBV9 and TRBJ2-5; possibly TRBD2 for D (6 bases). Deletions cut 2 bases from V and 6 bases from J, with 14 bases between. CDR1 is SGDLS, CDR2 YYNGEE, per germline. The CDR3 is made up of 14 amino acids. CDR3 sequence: CASSVTSISKTQYF. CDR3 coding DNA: TGTGCCAGCAGCGTCACTAGCATCTCCAAGACCCAGTACTTC.

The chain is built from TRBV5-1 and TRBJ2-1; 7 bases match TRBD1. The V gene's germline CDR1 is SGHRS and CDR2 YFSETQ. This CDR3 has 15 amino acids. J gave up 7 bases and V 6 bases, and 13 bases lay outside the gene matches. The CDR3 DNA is TGCGCCAGCAACATGCCCACAGGGGACGTAAATGAGCAGTTCTTC. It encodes CASNMPTGDVNEQFF.

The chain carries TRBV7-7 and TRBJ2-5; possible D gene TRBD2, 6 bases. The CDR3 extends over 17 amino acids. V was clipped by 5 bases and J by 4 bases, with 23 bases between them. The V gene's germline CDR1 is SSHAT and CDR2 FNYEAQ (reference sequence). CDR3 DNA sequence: TGTGCCAGCAGCGTCTCATCCACTAGGGGAGGACGAGAGACCCAGTACTTC. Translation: CASSVSSTRGGRETQYF.

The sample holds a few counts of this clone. CDR3 coding DNA: TGTGCCAGCACCAGCGACGTTACCGGGGAGCTGTTTTTT. This encodes CASTSDVTGELFF. The chain links TRBV9 to TRBJ2-2; D gene unclear. The CDR3 consists of 13 residues. Per germline, CDR1 SGDLS and CDR2 YYNGEE. V lost 6 bases to trimming and J lost 5 bases, with 11 bases between them.

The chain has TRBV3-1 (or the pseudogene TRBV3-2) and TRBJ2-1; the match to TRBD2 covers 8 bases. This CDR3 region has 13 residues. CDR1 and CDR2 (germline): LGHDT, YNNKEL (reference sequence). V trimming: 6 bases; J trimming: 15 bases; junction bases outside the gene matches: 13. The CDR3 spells CASSLGPAGVGFF. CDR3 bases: TGTGCCAGCAGTCTAGGCCCAGCGGGGGTGGGGTTCTTC.

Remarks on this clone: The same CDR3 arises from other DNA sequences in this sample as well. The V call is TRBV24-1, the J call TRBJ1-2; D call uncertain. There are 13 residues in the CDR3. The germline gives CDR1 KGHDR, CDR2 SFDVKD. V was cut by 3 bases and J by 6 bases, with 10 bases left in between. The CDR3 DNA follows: TGTGCCACCAGTGATCCCCGTGGGGATGGCTACACCTTC. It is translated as CATSDPRGDGYTF.

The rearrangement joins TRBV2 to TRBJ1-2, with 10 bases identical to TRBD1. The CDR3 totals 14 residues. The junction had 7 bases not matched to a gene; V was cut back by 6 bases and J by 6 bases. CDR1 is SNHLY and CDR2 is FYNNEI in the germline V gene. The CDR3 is CASRTRQGADGYTF. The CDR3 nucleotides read TGTGCCAGCAGGACCCGACAGGGGGCGGATGGCTACACCTTC.

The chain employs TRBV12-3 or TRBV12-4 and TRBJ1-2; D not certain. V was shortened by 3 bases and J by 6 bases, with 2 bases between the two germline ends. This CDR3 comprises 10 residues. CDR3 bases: TGTGCCAGCAGTTTCAATGGCTACACCTTC. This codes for CASSFNGYTF.

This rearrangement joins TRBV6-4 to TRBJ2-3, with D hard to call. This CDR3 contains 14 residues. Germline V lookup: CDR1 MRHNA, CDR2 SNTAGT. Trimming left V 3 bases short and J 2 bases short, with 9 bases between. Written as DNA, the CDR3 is TGTGCCAGCAGTGAGTCCAGTAACACAGATACGCAGTATTTT. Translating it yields CASSESSNTDTQYF.

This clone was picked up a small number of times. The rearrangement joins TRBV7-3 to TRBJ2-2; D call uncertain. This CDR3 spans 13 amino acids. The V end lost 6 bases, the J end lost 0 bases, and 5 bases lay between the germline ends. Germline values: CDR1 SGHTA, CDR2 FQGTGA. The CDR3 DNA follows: TGTGCCAGCAGGCCCGCGAACACCGGGGAGCTGTTTTTT. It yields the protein CASRPANTGELFF.

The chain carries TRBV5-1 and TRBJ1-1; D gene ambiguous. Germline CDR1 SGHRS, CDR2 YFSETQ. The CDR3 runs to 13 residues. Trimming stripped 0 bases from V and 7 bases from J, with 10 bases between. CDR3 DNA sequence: TGCGCCAGCAGCTTGGATTTCGGATTTGAAGCTTTCTTT. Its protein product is CASSLDFGFEAFF.

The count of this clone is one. CDR3 loop: CATSDPGQGIESDTQYF. As DNA, the CDR3 is TGTGCCACCAGTGATCCCGGACAGGGGATAGAATCGGATACGCAGTATTTT. The chain uses TRBV24-1 and TRBJ2-3; 9 bases line up with TRBD1. V was pared by 3 bases and J by 6 bases, with 12 bases of the junction left unmatched. CDR1 and CDR2 from the germline V gene are KGHDR and SFDVKD. This CDR3 has 17 amino acids.

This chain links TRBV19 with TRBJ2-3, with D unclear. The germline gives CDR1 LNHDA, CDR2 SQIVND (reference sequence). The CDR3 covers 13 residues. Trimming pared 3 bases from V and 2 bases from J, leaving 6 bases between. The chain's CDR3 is CASSIQITDTQYF. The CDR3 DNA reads TGTGCCAGTAGTATCCAGATCACAGATACGCAGTATTTT.